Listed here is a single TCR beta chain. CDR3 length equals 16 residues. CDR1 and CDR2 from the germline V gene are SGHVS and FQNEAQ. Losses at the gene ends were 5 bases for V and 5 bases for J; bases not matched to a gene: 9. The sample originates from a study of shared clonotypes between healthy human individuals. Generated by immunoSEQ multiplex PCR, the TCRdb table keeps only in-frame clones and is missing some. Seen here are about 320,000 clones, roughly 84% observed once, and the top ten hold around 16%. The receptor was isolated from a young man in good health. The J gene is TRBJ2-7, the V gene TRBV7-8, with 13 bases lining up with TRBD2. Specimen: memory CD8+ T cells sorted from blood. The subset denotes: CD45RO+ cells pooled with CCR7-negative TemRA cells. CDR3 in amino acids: CASSLGTSGNFHEQYF. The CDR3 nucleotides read TGTGCCAGCAGCCTAGGGACTAGCGGGAACTTCCACGAGCAGTACTTC.